These 31 T cell receptor beta chains were sequenced from one sample in a study of blood T cell repertoires in COVID-19. Generated by immunoSEQ multiplex PCR, the TCRdb table keeps only in-frame clones and is missing some. The sample includes a few hundred thousand clones, roughly 88% seen only once; the top ten take about 0.74%. Sequenced sample: peripheral blood. The receptors here all came from a woman aged 30 to 39 with acute or convalescent COVID-19.

The J gene is TRBJ2-5, the V gene TRBV15; possible D gene TRBD1, 6 bases. CDR1 LNHNV and CDR2 YYDKDF come from the germline V gene (reference sequence). CDR3 size: 17 residues. V shed 0 bases and J shed 5 bases, with 19 bases lying between them. CDR3: CATSRDEVRGAGETQYF. Here the CDR3 DNA reads TGTGCCACCAGCAGAGATGAGGTCAGGGGCGCCGGGGAGACCCAGTACTTC.

The rearrangement joins TRBV5-6 to TRBJ2-5; TRBD1 is a possible D gene (6 bases). The CDR3 is 14 amino acids. Trimming removed 5 bases at V and 1 base at J, with 12 bases between. Germline CDR1 SGHDT, CDR2 YYEEEE. CDR3 nucleotide sequence: TGTGCCAGCAGGGACTGGGGGCGCCAAGAGACCCAGTACTTC. It translates to CASRDWGRQETQYF.

The chain has TRBV7-9 and TRBJ2-6, with D possibly being TRBD1 (5 bases). V lost 10 bases to trimming and J lost 0 bases, with 13 bases between them. CDR3 length: 15 amino acids. Germline CDR1 and CDR2: SEHNR and FQNEAQ (reference sequence). CDR3 coding DNA: TGTGCCATCAAGGGGATCATCTCTGGGGCCAACGTCCTGACTTTC. It encodes CAIKGIISGANVLTF.

This clone was recorded a few times. Here the CDR3 DNA reads TGTGCCAGCAGCCGACTAGCGGGGAACACCGGGGAGCTGTTTTTT. This translates into CASSRLAGNTGELFF. This chain uses TRBV4-2 with TRBJ2-2, with 10 bases fitting TRBD2. CDR1 is LGHNA and CDR2 is YNFKEQ in the germline V gene. V was clipped by 4 bases and J by 1 base; unmatched bases: 0. The CDR3 contains 15 residues.

This clone was found a few times. CDR3 residues: CASSPRVQGPYGYTF. The DNA of the CDR3 is TGTGCCAGCAGCCCACGAGTTCAGGGGCCCTATGGCTACACCTTC. This rearrangement joins TRBV5-4 to TRBJ1-2; D might be TRBD1 (6 bases). CDR1 is SGHNT, CDR2 YYREEE, per germline (reference sequence). This CDR3 spans 15 amino acids. V gave up 4 bases and J gave up 4 bases, with 17 bases separating them.

The rearrangement uses TRBV12-3 or TRBV12-4 and TRBJ1-5, with 9 bases matching TRBD1. There are 13 residues in the CDR3. V was clipped by 6 bases and J by 6 bases; unmatched bases: 3. The CDR3 region has the DNA TGTGCCAGCAGCAAGACAGGGGGTCAGCCCCAGCATTTT. It encodes CASSKTGGQPQHF.

The V gene is TRBV5-4, the J gene TRBJ1-1; TRBD1 is a possible D gene (5 bases). The V and J ends lost 5 bases and 0 bases respectively, with 8 bases between them. The CDR3 has 13 residues. Germline-derived CDR1 and CDR2 are SGHNT and YYREEE (reference sequence). CDR3 amino acids: CASRGQMNTEAFF. Written as DNA, the CDR3 is TGTGCCAGCAGAGGACAAATGAACACTGAAGCTTTCTTT.

The genes are TRBV5-1 and TRBJ1-1, with D possibly being TRBD1 (5 bases). The CDR3 spans 13 residues. CDR1 and CDR2 from the germline V gene are SGHRS and YFSETQ. V lost 8 bases and J 0 bases, leaving 11 bases between the germline ends. The CDR3 nucleotides are TGCGCCAGTAGGGCAGGGATGAACACTGAAGCTTTCTTT. It codes for CASRAGMNTEAFF.

The chain combines TRBV27 with TRBJ1-4; TRBD1 matches 7 bases. The CDR3 has 15 residues. With V trimmed by 6 bases and J by 0 bases, 4 bases remained unmatched. Germline V CDR1 and CDR2: MNHEY, SMNVEV (reference sequence). The CDR3 loop reads CASRFTGATNEKLFF. CDR3 DNA: TGTGCCAGCAGATTTACAGGGGCAACTAATGAAAAACTGTTTTTT.

This clone is a singleton in its sample. The chain uses TRBV5-4 and TRBJ1-2; D remains unclear. The length of the CDR3 is 15 residues. Germline V gives CDR1 SGHNT, CDR2 YYREEE (reference sequence). Trimming stripped 4 bases from V and 6 bases from J, with 19 bases between. The CDR3 loop is CASSNTNSQADGYTF. The CDR3 coding sequence is TGTGCCAGCAGCAACACGAATAGTCAGGCCGATGGCTACACCTTC. The complete variable domain, with remaining parts taken from reference TRBV5-4 and TRBJ1-2, reads ETGVTQSPTHLIKTRGQQVTLRCSSQSGHNTVSWYQQALGQGPQFIFQYYREEENGRGNFPPRFSGLQFPNYSSELNVNALELDDSALYLCASSNTNSQADGYTFGSGTRLTVV.

The CDR3 DNA follows: TGTGCCAGCAGCGGGAGGGGTAGCACAGATACGCAGTATTTT. This codes for CASSGRGSTDTQYF. The V gene is TRBV9, the J gene TRBJ2-3, with D perhaps TRBD2 (6 bases). Trimming removed 3 bases at V and 0 bases at J, with 8 bases between. There are 14 residues in the CDR3. CDR1 and CDR2 (germline): SGDLS, YYNGEE. The full variable domain, completed using reference TRBV9 and TRBJ2-3, is DSGVTQTPKHLITATGQRVTLRCSPRSGDLSVYWYQQSLDQGLQFLIQYYNGEERAKGNILERFSAQQFPDLHSELNLSSLELGDSALYFCASSGRGSTDTQYFGPGTRLTVL.

The chain links TRBV4-3 to TRBJ2-2; D not resolved. The germline CDR1 and CDR2 sequences are LGHNA and YSLEER. Trimming cost V 0 bases and J 4 bases, with 6 bases left between them. This CDR3 has 14 residues. CDR3 protein: CASSQEPVTGELFF. The CDR3 nucleotides read TGCGCCAGCAGCCAAGAGCCGGTCACCGGGGAGCTGTTTTTT.

The gene calls are TRBV30 and TRBJ1-5; 10 bases line up with TRBD1. This CDR3 has 14 amino acids. Trimming cost V 5 bases and J 2 bases; bases outside gene matches: 3. Germline values: CDR1 GTSNPN, CDR2 SVGIG (reference sequence). The CDR3 loop is CAWRGTGGNQPQHF. For the CDR3, the DNA is TGTGCCTGGCGAGGGACAGGGGGCAATCAGCCCCAGCATTTT.

The chain combines TRBV11-3 with TRBJ2-1, with 12 bases fitting TRBD2. In germline, CDR1 is SGHNT, CDR2 YENEEA. V shed 8 bases and J 10 bases; nucleotides not matched to a gene: 9. The CDR3 is 14 residues long. The CDR3 here is CASVPSGREPEQFF. In DNA, the CDR3 is TGTGCCAGCGTCCCTAGCGGGAGGGAACCCGAGCAGTTCTTC.

V gene TRBV5-1 combines with J gene TRBJ2-6, with 8 bases matching TRBD1. Trimming at V came to 6 bases and at J to 2 bases, leaving 4 bases not matched to a gene. The germline V gene has CDR1 SGHRS and CDR2 YFSETQ. The CDR3 is made up of 15 amino acids. This chain's CDR3 is CASTPGGAGANVLTF. Written as DNA, the CDR3 is TGCGCCAGCACCCCAGGGGGCGCTGGGGCCAACGTCCTGACTTTC.

This clone has only one observation. The V call is TRBV5-1, the J call TRBJ2-1, with 7 bases lining up with TRBD2. The junction had 7 bases not matched to a gene; V was cut back by 0 bases and J by 4 bases. The V gene's germline CDR1 is SGHRS and CDR2 YFSETQ. The CDR3 sequence is 16 residues long. The CDR3 protein is CASSLGISGPYNEQFF. Here the CDR3 DNA reads TGCGCCAGCAGCTTGGGTATTAGCGGGCCGTACAATGAGCAGTTCTTC.

The chain employs TRBV6-4 and TRBJ2-2, with TRBD2 matching over 13 bases. The CDR3 loop spans 15 amino acids. The germline CDR1 and CDR2 sequences are MRHNA and SNTAGT. Trimming at V came to 4 bases and at J to 4 bases, leaving 0 bases not matched to a gene. This CDR3 reads CASSGTSGSTGELFF. CDR3 DNA: TGTGCCAGCAGTGGGACTAGCGGGAGCACCGGGGAGCTGTTTTTT.

This sequence joins TRBV6-5 and TRBJ2-7; TRBD1 matches at 9 bases. Looked up from germline, CDR1 is MNHEY and CDR2 is SVGAGI. V was clipped by 2 bases and J by 0 bases; unmatched bases: 5. The CDR3 loop spans 16 amino acids. CDR3 region: CASSYLPTGGSYEQYF. The CDR3 nucleotides are TGTGCCAGCAGTTACCTACCGACAGGGGGCTCCTACGAGCAGTACTTC.

This chain uses TRBV19 with TRBJ2-2, with D possibly matching TRBD1 (5 bases). Germline lookup yields CDR1 LNHDA and CDR2 SQIVND (reference sequence). Trimming left V 4 bases short and J 4 bases short, with 10 bases between. This CDR3 has 14 amino acids. DNA of the CDR3: TGTGCCAGTAGTACACCAGGGTTCACCGGGGAGCTGTTTTTT. Translation gives CASSTPGFTGELFF.

The chain links TRBV27 to TRBJ2-7; a weak D match, TRBD1 (6 bases). The germline V gene encodes CDR1 MNHEY and CDR2 SMNVEV (reference sequence). This CDR3 comprises 14 residues. V was clipped by 2 bases and J by 4 bases, with 12 bases between them. DNA for the CDR3: TGTGCCAGCAGTTTAGCCGGGACACCGTACGAGCAGTACTTC. This translates into CASSLAGTPYEQYF.

This chain connects TRBV30 to TRBJ2-1; possible D gene TRBD2, 6 bases. The germline V gene has CDR1 GTSNPN and CDR2 SVGIG (reference sequence). V dropped 4 bases and J dropped 8 bases, with 21 bases sitting between them. The CDR3 is 15 amino acids. In DNA, the CDR3 is TGTGCCTGGATCTCCTCAGGACTACCTTACCATGAGCAGTTCTTC. It codes for CAWISSGLPYHEQFF.

This chain links TRBV12-5 with TRBJ2-7; 8 nucleotides line up with TRBD1. Trimming cost V 5 bases and J 0 bases; bases outside gene matches: 6. Per germline, CDR1 LGHNT and CDR2 FRNRAP. CDR3 length: 15 residues. The CDR3 sequence: CASGTGQGSSYEQYF. In DNA form, the CDR3 reads TGTGCTAGTGGTACTGGACAGGGAAGCTCCTACGAGCAGTACTTC.

The DNA for the CDR3 is TGTGCCAGCAGCAAGATCACCGGGACAGTGTTAGCCAAAAACATTCAGTACTTC. Translating it yields CASSKITGTVLAKNIQYF. The chain uses TRBV27 and TRBJ2-4; 7 bases agree with TRBD1. Germline V gene lookup returns CDR1 MNHEY and CDR2 SMNVEV (reference sequence). Trimming at V came to 6 bases and at J to 0 bases, leaving 14 bases not matched to a gene. The CDR3 is 18 amino acids.

The J gene is TRBJ2-7, the V gene TRBV4-2, with TRBD2 matching over 7 bases. V lost 1 base and J lost 7; bases outside the gene matches: 10. The CDR3 runs to 15 residues. Per germline, CDR1 LGHNA and CDR2 YNFKEQ. The CDR3 loop is CASSQVAGVPGEQYF. DNA of the CDR3: TGTGCCAGCAGCCAAGTTGCGGGAGTTCCAGGGGAGCAGTACTTC.

This chain links TRBV19 with TRBJ2-2, with 12 bases matching TRBD1. CDR3 size: 15 residues. Trimming took 5 bases from V and 7 from J; bases not matched to a gene: 5. CDR1 LNHDA and CDR2 SQIVND come from the germline V gene (reference sequence). This CDR3 is CASSVGQGAGGELFF. Written as DNA, the CDR3 is TGTGCCAGTAGTGTGGGACAGGGGGCGGGCGGGGAGCTGTTTTTT. Drawing the rest from reference TRBV19 and TRBJ2-2, the complete variable domain is DGGITQSPKYLFRKEGQNVTLSCEQNLNHDAMYWYRQDPGQGLRLIYYSQIVNDFQKGDIAEGYSVSREKKESFPLTVTSAQKNPTAFYLCASSVGQGAGGELFFGEGSRLTVL.

J is TRBJ1-1 and V is TRBV28, with 10 bases identical to TRBD1. The CDR3 covers 15 residues. CDR1 and CDR2 (germline): MDHEN, SYDVKM. V lost 3 bases to trimming and J lost 10 bases; unmatched junction nucleotides: 11. The CDR3 DNA reads TGTGCCAGCAGTTTCCGGGACAGGGGACTTCACACAGCTTTCTTT. This encodes CASSFRDRGLHTAFF.

The chain carries TRBV7-2 and TRBJ2-3, with D tentatively TRBD2 (5 bases). The CDR3 sequence is 14 residues long. Trimming shortened V by 1 base and J by 4 bases, and 9 bases separated the two germline ends. CDR1 and CDR2 (germline): SGHTA, FQGNSA. Here the CDR3 reads CASSLVGGADTQYF. The CDR3 nucleotides read TGTGCCAGCAGCTTAGTTGGAGGCGCAGATACGCAGTATTTT.

This chain links TRBV6-2 or TRBV6-3 with TRBJ1-5; D not resolved. CDR3 size: 15 residues. Germline values: CDR1 MNHEY, CDR2 SVGEGT. Trimming removed 4 bases at V and 5 bases at J, with 15 bases between. For the CDR3, the DNA is TGTGCCAGCAGTTCCCCTGTAGAGGGCCATCAGCCCCAGCATTTT. It translates to CASSSPVEGHQPQHF.

V is TRBV21-1 and J is TRBJ2-7; the D call TRBD2 from the table was never checked on the DNA. TRBV21-1 is designated a pseudogene. The CDR3 consists of 17 residues. The CDR3 coding sequence is TGTGCCAGCAGCAAAGCACTCGACCAGCGGGGTACCTACGAGCAGTACTTC. Translated: CASSKALDQRGTYEQYF.

V is TRBV7-2 and J is TRBJ1-3, with a possible D match to TRBD1 (5 bases). From germline, CDR1 is SGHTA and CDR2 FQGNSA. The CDR3 spans 15 residues. Deletions cut 3 bases from V and 3 bases from J, with 12 bases between. The CDR3 spells CASSFGGEGGNTIYF. CDR3 nucleotide sequence: TGTGCCAGCAGCTTCGGAGGGGAAGGTGGAAACACCATATATTTT.

The genes are TRBV11-2 and TRBJ2-6, with a weak D call TRBD1 (6 bases). The CDR3 sequence is 18 residues long. Trimming stripped 4 bases from V and 0 bases from J, with 16 bases between. CDR1 is SGHAT and CDR2 is FQNNGV in the germline V gene. CDR3 in DNA: TGTGCCAGCAGCTCAAAACCTACAGGGACCTCTGGGGCCAACGTCCTGACTTTC. Translating it yields CASSSKPTGTSGANVLTF.